The 21 T cell receptor beta chains below come from one sample, sequenced in a study of post-analysis software for immune sequencing data. Study-wide findings and caveats: Included in a set of four or five TRBV segments more frequent in patients than controls were TRBV5-6, TRBV5-1 and TRBV20-1.

Presence of unique molecular identifiers characterized the TCR beta cDNA libraries. One entry per CDR3 protein, called by TCRdb with MiXCR from the PCR reads. The sample includes some 370,000 distinct CDR3 sequences, 30% to 45% of them seen just once. Antigens for these TCRs are unknown. The sample comprised blood. Receptor source: a girl between 10 and 17 years old with multiple sclerosis.

The chain employs TRBV29-1 and TRBJ1-2; D is uncertain. This CDR3 has 12 amino acids. With 0 bases removed from V and 3 bases from J, the gap between germline ends came to 5 bases. Germline CDR1 and CDR2: SQVTM and ANQGSEA. CDR3 region: CSVEEQYYGYTF. In DNA, the CDR3 is TGCAGCGTTGAAGAACAGTACTATGGCTACACCTTC.

The chain combines TRBV24-1 with TRBJ2-5; perhaps TRBD1 as D (5 bases). The DNA end favors TRBJ2-7, so the J call may be wrong. Germline assignment: CDR1 KGHDR and CDR2 SFDVKD. The CDR3 has 14 residues. In DNA form, the CDR3 reads TGTGCCACCAGTGATCCGGACATCCCCTACGAGCAGTACTTC. Translation: CATSDPDIPYEQYF.

This clonotype has more than one count but fewer than ten. The rearrangement joins TRBV20-1 to TRBJ2-5; D is perhaps TRBD1 (6 bases). V lost 2 bases and J 1 base, leaving 17 bases between the germline ends. In germline, CDR1 is DFQATT, CDR2 SNEGSKA (reference sequence). CDR3 length: 16 amino acids. This chain's CDR3 is CSARTPGHLIQETQYF. CDR3 DNA: TGCAGTGCTAGAACACCGGGACACCTAATCCAAGAGACCCAGTACTTC.

This chain connects TRBV12-3 or TRBV12-4 to TRBJ1-2; 9 positions agree with TRBD1. The CDR3 is 15 amino acids. Unmatched junction bases numbered 8, after V lost 6 bases and J lost 3 bases. In DNA, the CDR3 is TGTGCCAGCAGGTCCCCGGGACAGGGAGACTATGGCTACACCTTC. It is translated as CASRSPGQGDYGYTF.

The chain has TRBV28 and TRBJ1-1; D call uncertain. The V gene lost 5 bases and the J gene lost 4 bases, with 11 bases spanning the gap. Germline V gives CDR1 MDHEN, CDR2 SYDVKM. The length of the CDR3 is 13 residues. The DNA for the CDR3 is TGTGCCAGCAGTGCCCAGTGGGGCACTGAAGCTTTCTTT. Protein sequence: CASSAQWGTEAFF.

This clonotype showed up just a few times. The CDR3 sequence: CASRIYTGATNYGYTF. CDR3 nucleotide sequence: TGCGCCAGCAGGATCTATACAGGGGCTACTAACTATGGCTACACCTTC. The genes are TRBV4-1 and TRBJ1-2, with 7 positions matching TRBD1. The junction had 10 bases not matched to a gene; V was cut back by 6 bases and J by 0 bases. Per the germline V gene, CDR1 is MGHRA and CDR2 is YSYEKL. The CDR3 loop spans 16 amino acids.

This clonotype was found a few times. V gene TRBV6-6 combines with J gene TRBJ2-1; D call uncertain. The CDR3 sequence is 13 residues long. Germline V lookup: CDR1 MNHNY, CDR2 SVGAGI (reference sequence). V was clipped by 6 bases and J by 7 bases, with 13 bases between them. As DNA, the CDR3 is TGTGCCAGCAGGGCCCCTACCGGGAATGAGCAGTTCTTC. It specifies CASRAPTGNEQFF.

The rearrangement links TRBV10-3 to TRBJ2-7; TRBD1 matches 9 bases. V dropped 4 bases and J dropped 3; count of bases not matched to a gene: 7. The CDR3 is 15 residues long. Germline CDR1 is ENHRY and CDR2 is SYGVKD. The CDR3 spells CAISGGTGQGYEQYF. The CDR3 DNA sequence: TGTGCCATCAGTGGGGGGACAGGGCAAGGCTACGAGCAGTACTTC.

In its sample, this clonotype was seen a few times. The chain uses TRBV12-3 or TRBV12-4 and TRBJ2-5; D call uncertain. There are 13 residues in the CDR3. V was cut by 3 bases and J by 0 bases, with 5 bases left in between. The CDR3 bases are TGTGCCAGCAGTTTTACAGACCAAGAGACCCAGTACTTC. This gives the protein CASSFTDQETQYF.

The V and J genes are TRBV4-2 and TRBJ2-5, with 10 bases identical to TRBD2. This CDR3 is built from 17 residues. Germline V gene sequence: CDR1 LGHNA, CDR2 YNFKEQ. V shed 0 bases, J shed 4 bases, and the junction held 8 bases outside the gene matches. The CDR3 protein is CASSQELAGGLGETQYF. CDR3 DNA sequence: TGTGCCAGCAGCCAAGAGTTAGCGGGGGGTCTAGGAGAGACCCAGTACTTC.

The CDR3 nucleotides are TGTGCCAGCAGCTTCGTGGGGCTGGATACGCAGTATTTT. Translating it yields CASSFVGLDTQYF. This chain uses TRBV7-2 with TRBJ2-3; D may be TRBD1 (5 bases). Trimming shortened V by 3 bases and J by 6 bases, and 10 bases separated the two germline ends. The CDR3 runs 13 residues. Looked up from germline, CDR1 is SGHTA and CDR2 is FQGNSA.

The gene calls are TRBV6-2 or TRBV6-3 and TRBJ2-5; TRBD2 matches 8 bases. This CDR3 contains 18 residues. CDR1 and CDR2 from the germline V gene are MNHEY and SVGEGT. Trimming cost V 0 bases and J 3 bases; bases outside gene matches: 12. CDR3: CASSYSIEVGGAKETQYF. The DNA of the CDR3 is TGTGCCAGCAGTTACTCGATCGAGGTCGGGGGGGCCAAAGAGACCCAGTACTTC.

This rearrangement joins TRBV5-5 to TRBJ2-7, with 7 bases identical to TRBD1. The CDR3 is made up of 15 amino acids. CDR1 is SGHKS and CDR2 is YYEKEE in the germline V gene (reference sequence). The ends lost 0 bases at V and 0 bases at J; junction bases unmatched: 3. The CDR3 loop is CASSLEGTASYEQYF. CDR3 coding DNA: TGTGCCAGCAGCTTGGAGGGGACAGCCTCCTACGAGCAGTACTTC.

This chain uses TRBV5-5 with TRBJ2-7; 7 nucleotides line up with TRBD1. The CDR3 contains 14 residues. With 4 bases clipped from V and 5 bases from J, the junction kept 9 bases outside the gene matches. The germline CDR1 and CDR2 sequences are SGHKS and YYEKEE (reference sequence). CDR3: CASSPRTGGDEQYF. The CDR3 DNA follows: TGTGCCAGCAGCCCTCGGACAGGCGGAGACGAGCAGTACTTC.

This clonotype was picked up a small number of times. This rearrangement joins TRBV20-1 to TRBJ2-7; D not certain. CDR3 length: 14 residues. V lost 3 bases, J lost 1 base, and 13 bases lay in between. Germline values: CDR1 DFQATT, CDR2 SNEGSKA (reference sequence). CDR3 region: CSASIQVVSYEQYF. In DNA, the CDR3 is TGCAGTGCTAGTATCCAGGTAGTTTCCTACGAGCAGTACTTC.

CDR3 sequence reads: CASSPGDHNEQFF. The CDR3 DNA sequence: TGTGCCAGCAGCCCAGGGGATCACAATGAGCAGTTCTTC. The V call is TRBV12-3 or TRBV12-4, the J call TRBJ2-1; the D gene is possibly TRBD1 (6 bases). This CDR3 has 13 amino acids. Trimming removed 6 bases at V and 5 bases at J, with 11 bases between.

The chain links TRBV6-6 to TRBJ1-1; D is undetermined. Trimming removed 9 bases from V and 0 bases from J, with 11 bases in between. CDR1 is MNHNY, CDR2 SVGAGI, per germline (reference sequence). The CDR3 totals 13 residues. The CDR3 region is CASQADMNTEAFF. CDR3 DNA sequence: TGTGCCAGTCAAGCGGATATGAACACTGAAGCTTTCTTT.

This clonotype was seen a handful of times. The V call is TRBV29-1, the J call TRBJ2-6; 7 bases line up with TRBD1. The length of the CDR3 is 16 residues. Germline lookup yields CDR1 SQVTM and CDR2 ANQGSEA. V was clipped by 5 bases and J by 3 bases; unmatched bases: 10. This chain's CDR3 is CSVPFTGVSGANVLTF. DNA for the CDR3: TGCAGCGTTCCTTTTACAGGGGTTAGTGGGGCCAACGTCCTGACTTTC.

DNA of the CDR3: TGTGCCAGCAGTACCCAGGGGACCGGTCACTATGGCTACACCTTC. It codes for CASSTQGTGHYGYTF. The chain combines TRBV25-1 with TRBJ1-2, with TRBD1 as a possible D gene (6 bases). Germline lookup yields CDR1 MGHDK and CDR2 SYGVNS. V was shortened by 5 bases and J by 3 bases, with 16 bases between the two germline ends. The CDR3 runs 15 residues.

The chain employs TRBV12-3 or TRBV12-4 and TRBJ2-3; perhaps D is TRBD1 or TRBD2 (5 bases each). V lost 6 bases to trimming and J lost 2 bases, with 18 bases between them. The CDR3 contains 16 residues. The CDR3 region has the DNA TGTGCCAGCAGCCAAGAGGTGGGGGTGCTCACAGATACGCAGTATTTT. Protein: CASSQEVGVLTDTQYF.

This chain uses TRBV3-1 with TRBJ1-1; D is unclear. Trimming removed 1 base from V and 6 bases from J, with 9 bases in between. Germline V CDR1 and CDR2: LGHDT, YNNKEL (reference sequence). This CDR3 has 13 residues. In DNA, the CDR3 is TGTGCCAGCAGCCAAGTAGCAGAGGCTGAAGCTTTCTTT. Residues: CASSQVAEAEAFF.